This T cell receptor beta chain came from a study of OX40 agonist ivuxolimab in advanced cancers. Across the whole study: Treatment received earlier with anti-PD-1, anti-PD-L1 or anti-CTLA-4 agents was allowed, and more than 30% had some. Notes on the study in general: Some of the nonresponding patients also showed low levels of normalized T-cell clonal expansion.

Profiling relied on immunoSEQ multiplex PCR, and the TCRdb table lists in-frame clones only, not all of them. The repertoire has around 140,000 clones, about 93% of them found once; the top ten carry roughly 0.94%. Notes on this clone: Its antigen is still unknown.

The CDR3 sequence is 14 residues long. Germline CDR1 and CDR2: MNHNS and SASEGT. Trimming removed 8 bases at V and 2 bases at J, with 13 bases between. The chain links TRBV6-1 to TRBJ1-5; no clear D gene. The receptor's source is an adult with an advanced solid tumor such as melanoma, head and neck, liver or kidney cancer. This specimen consisted of CD4+ or CD8+ T cells sorted from blood, obtained in a trial of the OX40 agonist ivuxolimab. The DNA of the CDR3 is TGTGCCAGCCTAGGACGGTATGGCAATCAGCCCCAGCATTTT. It is translated as CASLGRYGNQPQHF.